The 10 T cell receptor beta chains below all came from one sample that was sequenced in a study of identical twins. TCRdb reprocessed the 5' RACE reads via MiXCR and lists one record per CDR3 protein. The profile shows 200,000 to 250,000 distinct CDR3 sequences, roughly 13% of them singletons. Separately, the same data were catalogued under a study of yellow fever vaccine responses in identical twins.

The sequenced sample was memory (CD45RO+) T cells sorted from blood. The receptors shown here come from a woman younger than 35 in good health.

The rearrangement joins TRBV18 to TRBJ1-2; 7 bases agree with TRBD1. Germline V gives CDR1 KGHSH, CDR2 LQKENI. The CDR3 runs to 14 residues. V shed 6 bases, J shed 0 bases, and the junction held 4 bases outside the gene matches. CDR3 sequence (DNA): TGTGCCAGCTCCCGGGACAGTTCTAACTATGGCTACACCTTC. Translating it yields CASSRDSSNYGYTF.

This CDR3 reads CASSLKRTVGYWELFF. CDR3 DNA sequence: TGTGCCAGCAGCTTAAAGCGGACGGTGGGGTACTGGGAGCTGTTTTTT. The chain has TRBV7-9 and TRBJ2-2; D might be TRBD2 (5 bases). CDR3 length: 16 residues. Germline V gives CDR1 SEHNR, CDR2 FQNEAQ (reference sequence). Trimming left V 2 bases short and J 9 bases short, with 19 bases between.

This clonotype occurred a few times. The chain uses TRBV24-1 and TRBJ2-2; perhaps TRBD2 as D (6 bases). CDR1 and CDR2 (germline): KGHDR, SFDVKD. This CDR3 has 17 residues. The V gene lost 5 bases and the J gene lost 5 bases, with 20 bases spanning the gap. CDR3 region: CATSALGPSAGTGELFF. DNA of the CDR3: TGTGCCACCAGTGCCTTGGGACCGAGCGCGGGGACCGGGGAGCTGTTTTTT.

The J gene is TRBJ2-6, the V gene TRBV5-1; the D gene is possibly TRBD2 (6 bases). Germline V gives CDR1 SGHRS, CDR2 YFSETQ. This CDR3 has 15 amino acids. Trimming removed 3 bases at V and 2 bases at J, with 9 bases between. For the CDR3, the DNA is TGCGCCAGCAGCTCCGGGGGAACTGGGGCCAACGTCCTGACTTTC. Translated, it gives CASSSGGTGANVLTF.

This clonotype occurred a few times. The V gene is TRBV6-5, the J gene TRBJ1-6; TRBD1 is a possible D gene (5 bases). The CDR3 consists of 14 residues. Germline lookup yields CDR1 MNHEY and CDR2 SVGAGI. V was pared by 2 bases and J by 6 bases, with 8 bases between. CDR3 amino acids: CASSYGGGNSPLHF. The CDR3 region has the DNA TGTGCCAGCAGTTACGGGGGGGGTAATTCACCCCTCCACTTT.

This clonotype came up a few times. The chain joins TRBV29-1 to TRBJ2-4; tentatively, D is TRBD2 (6 bases). V was shortened by 5 bases and J by 3 bases, with 14 bases between the two germline ends. The length of the CDR3 is 14 residues. Germline V lookup: CDR1 SQVTM, CDR2 ANQGSEA. The CDR3 reads CSVLPSGLKNIQYF. In DNA, the CDR3 is TGCAGCGTTTTGCCCAGCGGGCTCAAAAACATTCAGTACTTC.

This clonotype appeared once. The chain links TRBV7-8 to TRBJ2-7, with a weak D call TRBD2 (6 bases). CDR3 size: 15 residues. CDR1 and CDR2 from the germline V gene are SGHVS and FQNEAQ. V was cut by 2 bases and J by 4 bases, with 15 bases left in between. The CDR3 is CASSLSGQGGYEQYF. DNA of the CDR3: TGTGCCAGCAGCTTAAGCGGGCAGGGTGGATACGAGCAGTACTTC.

At least ten counts were recorded for this clonotype. J is TRBJ1-1 and V is TRBV20-1; D remains unclear. V shed 1 base and J shed 5 bases, with 20 bases lying between them. There are 16 residues in the CDR3. Germline V lookup: CDR1 DFQATT, CDR2 SNEGSKA (reference sequence). CDR3 in amino acids: CSARGRREESRTEAFF. In nucleotides, the CDR3 is TGCAGTGCTAGAGGAAGGAGGGAAGAAAGTAGGACTGAAGCTTTCTTT.

The chain uses TRBV5-1 and TRBJ2-5; the D gene is possibly TRBD2 (6 bases). Germline-derived CDR1 and CDR2 are SGHRS and YFSETQ. Trimming cost V 4 bases and J 2 bases, with 12 bases left between them. There are 14 residues in the CDR3. CDR3 coding DNA: TGCGCCAGCAGCCCCGGAGGGACGCAAGAGACCCAGTACTTC. It translates to CASSPGGTQETQYF. The whole variable domain, filled in from reference TRBV5-1 and TRBJ2-5, reads KAGVTQTPRYLIKTRGQQVTLSCSPISGHRSVSWYQQTPGQGLQFLFEYFSETQRNKGNFPGRFSGRQFSNSRSEMNVSTLELGDSALYLCASSPGGTQETQYFGPGTRLLVL.

The gene calls are TRBV20-1 and TRBJ2-1; the D gene is possibly TRBD2 (5 bases). The CDR3 spans 14 residues. CDR1 DFQATT and CDR2 SNEGSKA come from the germline V gene (reference sequence). Trimming left V 6 bases short and J 5 bases short, with 17 bases between. The CDR3 is CSARTPALNNEQFF. In DNA form, the CDR3 reads TGCAGTGCCCGGACTCCCGCCCTAAACAATGAGCAGTTCTTC.